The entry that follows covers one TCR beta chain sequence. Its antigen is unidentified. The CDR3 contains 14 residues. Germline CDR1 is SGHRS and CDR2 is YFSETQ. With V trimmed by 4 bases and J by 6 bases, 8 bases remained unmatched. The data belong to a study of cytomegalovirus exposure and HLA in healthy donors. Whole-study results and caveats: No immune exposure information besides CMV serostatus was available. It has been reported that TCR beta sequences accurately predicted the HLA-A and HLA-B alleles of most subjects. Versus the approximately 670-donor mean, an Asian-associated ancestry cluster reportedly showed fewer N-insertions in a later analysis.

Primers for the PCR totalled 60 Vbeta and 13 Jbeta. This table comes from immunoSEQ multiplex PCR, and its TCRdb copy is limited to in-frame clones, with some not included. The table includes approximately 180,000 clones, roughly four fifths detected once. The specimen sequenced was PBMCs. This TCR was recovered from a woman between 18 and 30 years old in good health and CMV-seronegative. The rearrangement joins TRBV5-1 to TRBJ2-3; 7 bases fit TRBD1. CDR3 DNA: TGCGCCAGCAGCGTGACAGGGATGATGGATACGCAGTATTTT. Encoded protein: CASSVTGMMDTQYF.